These 22 T cell receptor beta chains originate from one sample sequenced in a study of blood T cell repertoires in COVID-19. The repertoire was sequenced with immunoSEQ multiplex PCR; TCRdb's copy has only in-frame clones and lacks some. The sample contains under 300,000 clones, 80% to 95% of which appear only once. Sequenced material: PBMCs or T cells enriched from blood (not recorded which). The receptors were gathered from a young woman who had recovered from COVID-19.

J is TRBJ1-6 and V is TRBV19; no reliable D call. There are 12 residues in the CDR3. V lost 5 bases and J lost 7, with 6 bases in between. The germline V gene has CDR1 LNHDA and CDR2 SQIVND (reference sequence). The CDR3: CASSLLNSPLHF. DNA of the CDR3: TGTGCCAGTAGTCTCTTAAATTCACCCCTCCACTTT.

The chain uses TRBV19 and TRBJ1-5; TRBD1 agrees at 7 bases. Looked up from germline, CDR1 is LNHDA and CDR2 is SQIVND (reference sequence). CDR3 length: 15 residues. The V segment lost 4 bases and the J segment 4 bases; nucleotides outside the gene matches: 7. CDR3 region: CASSRDSSFNQPQHF. CDR3 nucleotide sequence: TGTGCCAGTAGTAGGGACAGCAGCTTTAATCAGCCCCAGCATTTT.

The V call is TRBV18, the J call TRBJ2-5; D not certain. Trimming left V 4 bases short and J 7 bases short, with 7 bases between. The CDR3 loop spans 11 amino acids. Germline CDR1 KGHSH, CDR2 LQKENI. The DNA of the CDR3 is TGTGCCAGCTCACTTCCCGGGACCCAGTACTTC. It is translated as CASSLPGTQYF. Combining the CDR3 with reference TRBV18 and TRBJ2-5 gives the whole variable domain NAGVMQNPRHLVRRRGQEARLRCSPMKGHSHVYWYRQLPEEGLKFMVYLQKENIIDESGMPKERFSAEFPKEGPSILRIQQVVRGDSAAYFCASSLPGTQYFGPGTRLLVL.

This rearrangement joins TRBV9 to TRBJ1-1; unclear D gene. From germline, CDR1 is SGDLS and CDR2 YYNGEE. The CDR3 has 15 amino acids. Trimming removed 0 bases from V and 1 base from J, with 10 bases in between. Written as DNA, the CDR3 is TGTGCCAGCAGCGTAGAACCGGTTTGGAACACTGAAGCTTTCTTT. Translation gives CASSVEPVWNTEAFF. Full variable domain (missing parts from reference TRBV9 and TRBJ1-1): DSGVTQTPKHLITATGQRVTLRCSPRSGDLSVYWYQQSLDQGLQFLIQYYNGEERAKGNILERFSAQQFPDLHSELNLSSLELGDSALYFCASSVEPVWNTEAFFGQGTRLTVV.

In this sample, this clone turned up once. The J gene is TRBJ2-1, the V gene TRBV7-3; the match to TRBD2 covers 7 bases. V was pared by 0 bases and J by 7 bases, with 0 bases of the junction left unmatched. Germline CDR1 SGHTA, CDR2 FQGTGA. The CDR3 runs 13 residues. CDR3 in amino acids: CASSLTGGNEQFF. The CDR3 region has the DNA TGTGCCAGCAGCTTAACGGGGGGGAATGAGCAGTTCTTC.

V usage is TRBV7-6 and J usage is TRBJ2-7, with 9 bases that match TRBD1. Per germline, CDR1 SGHVS and CDR2 FNYEAQ. V lost 5 bases and J lost 3; bases outside the gene matches: 14. This CDR3 is 17 amino acids long. CDR3 in amino acids: CASSPGAGTGNNYEQYF. The CDR3 DNA follows: TGTGCCAGCAGCCCCGGGGCGGGGACAGGGAACAACTACGAGCAGTACTTC.

Only one count was recorded for this clone. V is TRBV9 and J is TRBJ1-3; D unresolved. CDR1 and CDR2 from the germline V gene are SGDLS and YYNGEE. The V gene lost 0 bases and the J gene lost 0 bases, with 7 bases spanning the gap. The CDR3 totals 15 residues. CDR3 nucleotides: TGTGCCAGCAGCGTAGCGGGGAACTCTGGAAACACCATATATTTT. It translates to CASSVAGNSGNTIYF.

CDR3 residues: CASSIGQGISFGYGYTF. The CDR3, as DNA: TGTGCCAGTAGTATCGGGCAGGGGATAAGCTTTGGCTATGGCTACACCTTC. The rearrangement joins TRBV19 to TRBJ1-2, with TRBD1 as a possible D gene (6 bases). The CDR3 runs 17 residues. The V end lost 3 bases, the J end lost 4 bases, and 21 bases lay between the germline ends. The germline gives CDR1 LNHDA, CDR2 SQIVND (reference sequence).

V usage is TRBV27 and J usage is TRBJ1-1, with D hard to call. Trimming took off 6 bases at V and 1 base at J, with 12 bases between the two ends. Germline assignment: CDR1 MNHEY and CDR2 SMNVEV (reference sequence). CDR3 length: 14 residues. The CDR3 loop is CASSLSYENTEAFF. CDR3 bases: TGTGCCAGCAGCCTAAGCTACGAGAACACTGAAGCTTTCTTT.

This sequence joins TRBV28 and TRBJ1-1, with D unresolved. Trimming left V 2 bases short and J 0 bases short, with 13 bases between. The CDR3 is made up of 16 amino acids. CDR1 and CDR2 (germline): MDHEN, SYDVKM. The chain's CDR3 is CASSLGSWFMNTEAFF. The CDR3 bases are TGTGCCAGCAGTTTAGGTAGTTGGTTCATGAACACTGAAGCTTTCTTT. Filled out from reference TRBV28 and TRBJ1-1, the complete variable domain reads DVKVTQSSRYLVKRTGEKVFLECVQDMDHENMFWYRQDPGLGLRLIYFSYDVKMKEKGDIPEGYSVSREKKERFSLILESASTNQTSMYLCASSLGSWFMNTEAFFGQGTRLTVV.

The genes are TRBV21-1 and TRBJ1-6; the DNA was not compared with TRBD1, the D call given in the table. TRBV21-1 is annotated as a pseudogene. The CDR3 is 17 amino acids. The CDR3 loop reads CASSAGTAYFSRSPLHF. DNA of the CDR3: TGTGCCAGCAGCGCAGGGACAGCTTACTTTTCGCGTTCACCCCTCCACTTT.

Comments on this clone: The same CDR3 is also encoded by other DNA sequences in this sample. V gene TRBV5-1 combines with J gene TRBJ2-7, with TRBD1 as a possible D gene (6 bases). Per the germline V gene, CDR1 is SGHRS and CDR2 is YFSETQ. The CDR3 length is 14 residues. With 0 bases removed from V and 2 bases from J, the gap between germline ends came to 9 bases. This CDR3 is CASSLGDITYEQYF. The DNA of the CDR3 is TGCGCCAGCAGCTTGGGGGACATCACCTACGAGCAGTACTTC.

V is TRBV7-9 and J is TRBJ1-3; possibly TRBD1 for D (5 bases). The CDR3 is 14 residues long. Germline V gives CDR1 SEHNR, CDR2 FQNEAQ (reference sequence). V lost 2 bases and J lost 4, with 9 bases in between. The CDR3 here is CASSLSQGGNTIYF. CDR3 nucleotide sequence: TGTGCCAGCAGCTTATCCCAGGGAGGAAACACCATATATTTT. Full variable domain (outside the CDR3, taken from reference TRBV7-9 and TRBJ1-3): DTGVSQNPRHKITKRGQNVTFRCDPISEHNRLYWYRQTLGQGPEFLTYFQNEAQLEKSRLLSDRFSAERPKGSFSTLEIQRTEQGDSAMYLCASSLSQGGNTIYFGEGSWLTVV.

The J gene is TRBJ1-1, the V gene TRBV27; D is ambiguous. The germline CDR1 and CDR2 sequences are MNHEY and SMNVEV (reference sequence). V gave up 4 bases and J gave up 0 bases, with 9 bases separating them. CDR3 size: 14 residues. The CDR3 here is CASSSPGMNTEAFF. Here the CDR3 DNA reads TGTGCCAGCAGTTCCCCGGGAATGAACACTGAAGCTTTCTTT.

CDR3 nucleotides: TGCGCCAGCAGCCAAATCGGAGATACGCAGTATTTT. Protein product: CASSQIGDTQYF. This chain links TRBV5-1 with TRBJ2-3; D gene unclear. From germline, CDR1 is SGHRS and CDR2 YFSETQ. Between the trimmed V and J ends, which lost 4 bases and 5 bases, there was a span of 8 bases. The CDR3 covers 12 residues.

In the case of this clone: This specimen includes other DNA sequences encoding the same CDR3. The chain is built from TRBV15 and TRBJ1-5; 11 bases fit TRBD1. The junction had 1 base not matched to a gene; V was cut back by 3 bases and J by 3 bases. Germline V lookup: CDR1 LNHNV, CDR2 YYDKDF (reference sequence). This CDR3 is built from 15 residues. CDR3 in amino acids: CATSRGQGVNQPQHF. The CDR3 DNA sequence: TGTGCCACCAGCAGGGGACAGGGGGTCAATCAGCCCCAGCATTTT.

The CDR3 here is CASSDRGGHHQPQHF. In nucleotides, the CDR3 is TGTGCCAGTAGTGATCGAGGGGGCCATCATCAGCCCCAGCATTTT. The V gene is TRBV19, the J gene TRBJ1-5; TRBD1 agrees at 7 bases. The germline gives CDR1 LNHDA, CDR2 SQIVND (reference sequence). The CDR3 has 15 amino acids. With 5 bases clipped from V and 5 bases from J, the junction kept 9 bases outside the gene matches.

V usage is TRBV9 and J usage is TRBJ1-2; 9 bases match TRBD1. Germline lookup yields CDR1 SGDLS and CDR2 YYNGEE. The CDR3 has 15 amino acids. J gave up 4 bases and V 3 bases, and 7 bases lay outside the gene matches. The CDR3 DNA is TGTGCCAGCAGCGGCCGGACAGGGGCTCCCTATGGCTACACCTTC. The encoded protein is CASSGRTGAPYGYTF.

The rearrangement links TRBV3-1 (or the pseudogene TRBV3-2) to TRBJ1-1; possible D gene TRBD1, 5 bases. V was clipped by 1 base and J by 8 bases, with 8 bases between them. Per the germline V gene, CDR1 is LGHDT and CDR2 is YNNKEL (reference sequence). The CDR3 runs to 12 residues. The CDR3 here is CASSQGQWEAFF. The CDR3 coding sequence is TGTGCCAGCAGCCAAGGACAGTGGGAAGCTTTCTTT.

This clone was recorded a few times. This sequence joins TRBV12-3 or TRBV12-4 and TRBJ1-2; D not certain. V gave up 6 bases and J gave up 4 bases, with 12 bases separating them. The CDR3 is made up of 13 amino acids. CDR3 residues: CASRRGEAYGYTF. Written as DNA, the CDR3 is TGTGCCAGCAGGCGCGGAGAAGCCTATGGCTACACCTTC.

The CDR3, as DNA: TGTGCCAGCAGCCTTCGAGGGGGCCCCGGGGAGCTGTTTTTT. This encodes CASSLRGGPGELFF. The chain carries TRBV3-1 (or the pseudogene TRBV3-2) and TRBJ2-2, with TRBD1 identical over 7 bases. Germline-derived CDR1 and CDR2 are LGHDT and YNNKEL (reference sequence). The CDR3 consists of 14 residues. The V and J ends lost 4 bases and 6 bases, in that order; junction bases with no gene match: 5.

CDR3 sequence: CASSQDGVGNTIYF. As DNA, the CDR3 is TGTGCCAGCAGCCAAGACGGAGTAGGAAACACCATATATTTT. This chain joins TRBV4-2 and TRBJ1-3; no clear D gene. Germline-derived CDR1 and CDR2 are LGHNA and YNFKEQ. The V gene lost 0 bases and the J gene lost 4 bases, with 7 bases spanning the gap. This CDR3 contains 14 residues.